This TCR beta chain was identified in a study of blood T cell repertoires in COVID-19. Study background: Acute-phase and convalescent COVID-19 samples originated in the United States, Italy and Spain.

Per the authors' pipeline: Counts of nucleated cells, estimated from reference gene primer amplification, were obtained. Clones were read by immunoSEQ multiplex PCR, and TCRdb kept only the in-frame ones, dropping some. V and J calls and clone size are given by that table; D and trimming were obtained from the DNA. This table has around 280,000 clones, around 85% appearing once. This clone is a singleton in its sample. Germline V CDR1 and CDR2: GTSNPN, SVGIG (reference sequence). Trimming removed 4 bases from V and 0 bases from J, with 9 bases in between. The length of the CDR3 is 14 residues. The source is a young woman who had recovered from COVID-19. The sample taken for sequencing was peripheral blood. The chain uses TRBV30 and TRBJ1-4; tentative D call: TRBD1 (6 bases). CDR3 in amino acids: CAWNRQATNEKLFF. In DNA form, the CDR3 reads TGTGCCTGGAACAGACAGGCAACTAATGAAAAACTGTTTTTT.